This T cell receptor beta chain is drawn from a study of blood T cells in healthy people across ages. Overall study findings and caveats: Significant beta diversity loss was already apparent by age 40, declining roughly linearly.

A remark on this clonotype: Its target is not known.

With 8 bases removed from V and 4 bases from J, the gap between germline ends came to 14 bases. CDR1 is SNHLY and CDR2 is FYNNEI in the germline V gene. The CDR3 is made up of 13 amino acids. The use of a sample-barcoded 5' primer and a J-beta primer mix characterized a second PCR of about 6 to 12 cycles. With 12 random nucleotides, a template-switch adaptor tagged each individual cDNA molecule. One entry per CDR3 protein results from TCRdb running MiXCR on the 5' RACE reads. The sample lists 780,000 or so distinct CDR3 sequences; 53% were seen once. The donors, all healthy, were Caucasians living in Russia, aged 6 to 90. Isolating PBMCs gave at least 7 million of these cells per sample.

V gene TRBV2 combines with J gene TRBJ2-5; D is unclear. The specimen was blood. This TCR derives from a man at least 80 years old in good health. CDR3 nucleotides: TGTGCCAGCGGTATCCTAATAGGAGAGACCCAGTACTTC. Its translation is CASGILIGETQYF.